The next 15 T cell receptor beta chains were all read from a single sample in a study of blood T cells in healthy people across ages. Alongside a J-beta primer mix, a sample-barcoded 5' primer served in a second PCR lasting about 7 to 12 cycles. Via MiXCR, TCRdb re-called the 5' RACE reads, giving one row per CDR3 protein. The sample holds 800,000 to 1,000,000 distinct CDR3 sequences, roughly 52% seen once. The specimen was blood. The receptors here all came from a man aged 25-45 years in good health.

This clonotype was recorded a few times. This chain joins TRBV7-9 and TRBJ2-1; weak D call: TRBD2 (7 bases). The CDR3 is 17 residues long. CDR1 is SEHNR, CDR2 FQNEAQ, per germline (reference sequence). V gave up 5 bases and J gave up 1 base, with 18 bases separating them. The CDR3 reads CASSPQGGARSYNEQFF. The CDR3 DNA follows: TGTGCCAGCAGCCCCCAAGGGGGGGCGCGGTCCTACAATGAGCAGTTCTTC.

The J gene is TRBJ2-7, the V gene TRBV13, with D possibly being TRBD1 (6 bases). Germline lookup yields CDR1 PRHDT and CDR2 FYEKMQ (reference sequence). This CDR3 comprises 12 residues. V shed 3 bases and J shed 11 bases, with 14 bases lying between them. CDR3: CASSFIRDIEYF. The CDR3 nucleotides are TGTGCCAGCAGCTTCATCCGGGACATAGAGTACTTC.

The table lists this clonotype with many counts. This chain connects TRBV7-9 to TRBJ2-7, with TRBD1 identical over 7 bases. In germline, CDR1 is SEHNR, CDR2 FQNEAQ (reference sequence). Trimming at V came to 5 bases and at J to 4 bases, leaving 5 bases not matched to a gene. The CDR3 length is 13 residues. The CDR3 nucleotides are TGTGCCAGCAGCATAGGGACAGCGTACGAGCAGTACTTC. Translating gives CASSIGTAYEQYF.

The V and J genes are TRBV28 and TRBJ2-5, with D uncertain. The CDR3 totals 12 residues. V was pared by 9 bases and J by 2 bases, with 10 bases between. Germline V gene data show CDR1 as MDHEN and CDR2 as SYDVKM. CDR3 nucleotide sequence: TGTGCCAGTGGACGGAAGCAAGAGACCCAGTACTTC. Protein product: CASGRKQETQYF.

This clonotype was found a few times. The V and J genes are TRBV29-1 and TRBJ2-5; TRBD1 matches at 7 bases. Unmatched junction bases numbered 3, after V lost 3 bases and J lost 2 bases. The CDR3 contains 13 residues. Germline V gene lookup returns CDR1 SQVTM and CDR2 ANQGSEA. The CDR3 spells CSVETGIQETQYF. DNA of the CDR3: TGCAGCGTTGAGACAGGGATTCAAGAGACCCAGTACTTC. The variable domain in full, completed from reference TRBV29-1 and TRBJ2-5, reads SAVISQKPSRDICQRGTSLTIQCQVDSQVTMMFWYRQQPGQSLTLIATANQGSEATYESGFVIDKFPISRPNLTFSTLTVSNMSPEDSSIYLCSVETGIQETQYFGPGTRLLVL.

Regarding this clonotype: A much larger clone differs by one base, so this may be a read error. The CDR3 DNA is TGCGCCAGCAGCTTAGACGTTAACTATGGCTACACCTTC. Its translation: CASSLDVNYGYTF. This sequence joins TRBV5-1 and TRBJ1-2; D is uncertain. The CDR3 totals 13 residues. V lost 2 bases and J 1 base, leaving 6 bases between the germline ends. CDR1 and CDR2 from the germline V gene are SGHRS and YFSETQ.

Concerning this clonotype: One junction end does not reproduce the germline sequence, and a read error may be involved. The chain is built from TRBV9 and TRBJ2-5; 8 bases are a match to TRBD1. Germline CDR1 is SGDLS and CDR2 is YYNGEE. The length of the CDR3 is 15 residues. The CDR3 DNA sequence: TGTGCCAGCAGCCCCACAGGGGGAGTCCAAGGGACCCAGTACTTC. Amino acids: CASSPTGGVQGTQYF. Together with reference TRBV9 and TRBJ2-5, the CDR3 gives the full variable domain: DSGVTQTPKHLITATGQRVTLRCSPRSGDLSVYWYQQSLDQGLQFLIQYYNGEERAKGNILERFSAQQFPDLHSELNLSSLELGDSALYFCASSPTGGVQGTQYFGPGTRLLVL.

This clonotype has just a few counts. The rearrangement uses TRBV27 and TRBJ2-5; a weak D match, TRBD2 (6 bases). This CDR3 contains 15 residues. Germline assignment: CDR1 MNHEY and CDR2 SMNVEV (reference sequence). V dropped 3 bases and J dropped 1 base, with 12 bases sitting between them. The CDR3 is CASSFESSAQETQYF. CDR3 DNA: TGTGCCAGCAGTTTTGAGTCTAGCGCCCAAGAGACCCAGTACTTC.

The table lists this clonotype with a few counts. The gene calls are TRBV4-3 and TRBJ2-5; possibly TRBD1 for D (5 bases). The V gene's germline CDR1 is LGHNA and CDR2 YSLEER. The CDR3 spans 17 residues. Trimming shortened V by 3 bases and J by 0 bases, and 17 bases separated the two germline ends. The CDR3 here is CASSHPRSRQYQETQYF. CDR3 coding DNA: TGCGCCAGCAGCCACCCACGCTCCCGACAGTACCAAGAGACCCAGTACTTC.

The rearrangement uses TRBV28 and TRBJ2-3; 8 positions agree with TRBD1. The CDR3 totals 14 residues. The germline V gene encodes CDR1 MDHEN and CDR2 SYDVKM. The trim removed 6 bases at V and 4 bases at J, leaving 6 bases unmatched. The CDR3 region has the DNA TGTGCCAGCAGGGGCAGGGGGCGCCCAGATACGCAGTATTTT. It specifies CASRGRGRPDTQYF.

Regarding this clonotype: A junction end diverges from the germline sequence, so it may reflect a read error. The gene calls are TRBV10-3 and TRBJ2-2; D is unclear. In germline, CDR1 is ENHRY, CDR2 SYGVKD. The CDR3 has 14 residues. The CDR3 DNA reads TGTGCCATCGGTGAGTCGGGGAACACCGGGGAGCTGTTTTTT. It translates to CAIGESGNTGELFF.

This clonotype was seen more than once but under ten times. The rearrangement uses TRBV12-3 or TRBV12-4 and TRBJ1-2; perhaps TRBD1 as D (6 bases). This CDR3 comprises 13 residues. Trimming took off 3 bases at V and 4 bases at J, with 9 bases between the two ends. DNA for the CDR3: TGTGCCAGCAGTTTCGACAGGAGCTATGGCTACACCTTC. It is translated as CASSFDRSYGYTF.

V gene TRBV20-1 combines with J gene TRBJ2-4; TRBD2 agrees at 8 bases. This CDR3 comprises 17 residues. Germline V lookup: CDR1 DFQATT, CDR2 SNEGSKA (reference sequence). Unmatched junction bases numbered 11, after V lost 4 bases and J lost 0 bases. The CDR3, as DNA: TGCAGTGCTACGGATAGCGGGGCCTCACTAGCCAAAAACATTCAGTACTTC. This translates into CSATDSGASLAKNIQYF.

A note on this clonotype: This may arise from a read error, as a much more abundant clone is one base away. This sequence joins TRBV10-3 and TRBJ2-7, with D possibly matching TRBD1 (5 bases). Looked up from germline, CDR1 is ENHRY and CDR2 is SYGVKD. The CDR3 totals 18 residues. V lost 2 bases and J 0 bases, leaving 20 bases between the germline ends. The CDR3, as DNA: TGTGCCATCAGTGAGGCGACAGTGAGGAACCCTAACTCCTACGAGCAGTACTTC. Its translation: CAISEATVRNPNSYEQYF.

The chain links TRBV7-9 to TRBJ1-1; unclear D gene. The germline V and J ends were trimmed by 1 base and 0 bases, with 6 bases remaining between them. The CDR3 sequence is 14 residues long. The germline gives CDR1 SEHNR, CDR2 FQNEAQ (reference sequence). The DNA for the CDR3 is TGTGCCAGCAGCTTAGAAGAAATGAACACTGAAGCTTTCTTT. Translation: CASSLEEMNTEAFF.